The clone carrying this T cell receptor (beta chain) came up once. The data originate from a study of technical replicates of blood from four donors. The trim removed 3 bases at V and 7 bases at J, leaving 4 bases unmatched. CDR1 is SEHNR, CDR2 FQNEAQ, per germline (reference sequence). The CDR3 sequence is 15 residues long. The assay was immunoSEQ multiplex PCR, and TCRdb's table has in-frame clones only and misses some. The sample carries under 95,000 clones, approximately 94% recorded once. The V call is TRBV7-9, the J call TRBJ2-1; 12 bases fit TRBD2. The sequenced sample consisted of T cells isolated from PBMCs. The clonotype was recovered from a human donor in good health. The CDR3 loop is CASSLLAGGLNEQFF. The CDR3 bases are TGTGCCAGCAGCTTGCTAGCGGGGGGGTTAAATGAGCAGTTCTTC.